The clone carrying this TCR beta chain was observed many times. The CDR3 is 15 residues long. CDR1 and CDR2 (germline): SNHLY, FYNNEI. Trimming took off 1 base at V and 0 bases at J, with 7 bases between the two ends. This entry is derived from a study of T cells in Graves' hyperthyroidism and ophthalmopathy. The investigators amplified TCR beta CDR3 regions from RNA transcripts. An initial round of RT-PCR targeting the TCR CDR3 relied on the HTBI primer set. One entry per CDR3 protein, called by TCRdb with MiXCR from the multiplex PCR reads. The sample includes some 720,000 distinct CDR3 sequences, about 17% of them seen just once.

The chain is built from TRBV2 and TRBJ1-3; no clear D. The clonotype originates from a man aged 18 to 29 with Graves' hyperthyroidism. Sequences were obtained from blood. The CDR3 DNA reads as TGTGCCAGCAGTGAAGACCTGAGCTCTGGAAACACCATATATTTT. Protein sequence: CASSEDLSSGNTIYF.